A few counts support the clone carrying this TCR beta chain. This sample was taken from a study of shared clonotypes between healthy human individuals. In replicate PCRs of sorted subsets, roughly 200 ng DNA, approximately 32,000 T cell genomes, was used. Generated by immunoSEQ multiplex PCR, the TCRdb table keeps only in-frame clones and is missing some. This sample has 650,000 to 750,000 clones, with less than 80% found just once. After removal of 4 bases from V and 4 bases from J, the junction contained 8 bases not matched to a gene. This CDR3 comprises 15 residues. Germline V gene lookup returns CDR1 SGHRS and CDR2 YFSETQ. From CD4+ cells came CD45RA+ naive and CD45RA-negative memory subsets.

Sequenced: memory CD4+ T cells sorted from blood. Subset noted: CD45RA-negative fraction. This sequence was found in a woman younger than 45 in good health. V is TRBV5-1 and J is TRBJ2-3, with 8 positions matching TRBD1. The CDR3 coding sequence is TGCGCCAGCAGCCCGGACAGGGATGAGGCAGATACGCAGTATTTT. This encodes CASSPDRDEADTQYF. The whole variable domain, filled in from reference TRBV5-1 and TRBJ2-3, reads KAGVTQTPRYLIKTRGQQVTLSCSPISGHRSVSWYQQTPGQGLQFLFEYFSETQRNKGNFPGRFSGRQFSNSRSEMNVSTLELGDSALYLCASSPDRDEADTQYFGPGTRLTVL.